This TCR beta chain was captured in a study of T cell changes during pregnancy in multiple sclerosis. CDR1 is KGHSH and CDR2 is LQKENI in the germline V gene. This CDR3 is built from 14 residues. Trimming removed 0 bases at V and 3 bases at J, with 9 bases between. Assay: immunoSEQ multiplex PCR; the TCRdb copy retains only in-frame clones and omits some. The sample lists 50,000 to 65,000 clones, over 85% seen once, with approximately 3.3% in the top ten. The V call is TRBV18, the J call TRBJ2-7; a possible D gene is TRBD1 (6 bases). The clonotype originates from a female donor with multiple sclerosis, enrolled in a pregnancy study. Sequences were derived from CD8+ T cells from peripheral blood mononuclear cells, sampled in the second trimester of pregnancy. The CDR3 region is CASSPPQGNYEQYF. CDR3 nucleotide sequence: TGTGCCAGCTCACCACCGCAGGGGAACTACGAGCAGTACTTC.